Below, 15 T cell receptor beta chains from the same sample are listed, as sequenced in a study of technical replicates of blood from several donors (dated by TCRdb to about 2017). Library preparation employed the immunoSEQ multiplex PCR assay. This is the immuneACCESS table as TCRdb keeps it, with only in-frame sequences that have V and J called. A part of the clones is gone; compared with another copy, unresolved V genes explain less than half, and the rest is unexplained. The table for this sample lists about 74,000 clones; under 97% of them were counted only once. The biggest ten clones account for roughly 0.4% of the sample. The source material was T cells isolated from PBMCs. The receptor source for this set is a human donor in good health.

The J gene is TRBJ2-7, the V gene TRBV4-1, with TRBD1 matching 9 bases. Germline-derived CDR1 and CDR2 are MGHRA and YSYEKL. Trimming removed 4 bases from V and 3 bases from J; junction bases left unmatched: 4. The CDR3 spans 14 residues. The CDR3 bases are TGCGCCAGCAGCCTGGGACAGGGTTTCTACGAGCAGTACTTC. It translates to CASSLGQGFYEQYF.

J is TRBJ1-4 and V is TRBV2, with 9 positions matching TRBD1. Per the germline V gene, CDR1 is SNHLY and CDR2 is FYNNEI. The CDR3 loop spans 14 amino acids. V was clipped by 11 bases and J by 5 bases; unmatched bases: 9. This chain's CDR3 is CAGTTQGANEKLFF. In DNA, the CDR3 is TGTGCCGGAACAACACAGGGGGCAAATGAAAAACTGTTTTTT.

The rearrangement links TRBV2 to TRBJ1-2, with 7 positions matching TRBD1. The trim removed 6 bases at V and 3 bases at J, leaving 7 bases unmatched. The V gene's germline CDR1 is SNHLY and CDR2 FYNNEI. The CDR3 is 14 residues long. The CDR3 region is CASRLGQSDYGYTF. The CDR3 DNA reads as TGTGCCAGCAGGTTGGGACAGAGTGACTATGGCTACACCTTC.

The chain couples TRBV6-5 to TRBJ1-1; D remains unclear. This CDR3 is 14 amino acids long. Between the trimmed V and J ends, which lost 5 bases and 4 bases, there was a span of 14 bases. Germline V gene sequence: CDR1 MNHEY, CDR2 SVGAGI. The CDR3 reads CASSSQATLTEAFF. Here the CDR3 DNA reads TGTGCCAGCAGTAGCCAGGCTACCCTCACTGAAGCTTTCTTT.

This rearrangement joins TRBV2 to TRBJ2-1; 8 bases agree with TRBD2. CDR1 and CDR2 from the germline V gene are SNHLY and FYNNEI. The CDR3 contains 15 residues. V lost 1 base to trimming and J lost 6 bases; unmatched junction nucleotides: 5. CDR3 nucleotide sequence: TGTGCCAGCAGTGAAGGACTAGCGATGACCAATGAGCAGTTCTTC. Its protein is CASSEGLAMTNEQFF.

The chain combines TRBV4-3 with TRBJ2-7, with 7 bases matching TRBD1. Germline V CDR1 and CDR2: LGHNA, YSLEER. V shed 2 bases and J 3 bases; nucleotides not matched to a gene: 4. The CDR3 consists of 14 residues. CDR3 in amino acids: CASSQWTGYYEQYF. CDR3 nucleotide sequence: TGCGCCAGCAGCCAATGGACAGGCTACTACGAGCAGTACTTC.

This sequence joins TRBV6-5 and TRBJ2-7; no firm D call. Germline-derived CDR1 and CDR2 are MNHEY and SVGAGI. CDR3 length equals 13 residues. Trimming pared 2 bases from V and 6 bases from J, leaving 11 bases between. The CDR3 bases are TGTGCCAGCAGTTACGGTAGCATGTCCGAGCAGTACTTC. Amino acids: CASSYGSMSEQYF.

The chain recombines TRBV4-1 with TRBJ1-5, with D possibly matching TRBD1 (5 bases). The germline gives CDR1 MGHRA, CDR2 YSYEKL. V was pared by 4 bases and J by 0 bases, with 10 bases between. This CDR3 is built from 15 residues. The DNA for the CDR3 is TGCGCCAGCAGCCGCATCCAGGGTAGCAATCAGCCCCAGCATTTT. This encodes CASSRIQGSNQPQHF.

This sequence joins TRBV27 and TRBJ2-7, with D tentatively TRBD2 (6 bases). Per germline, CDR1 MNHEY and CDR2 SMNVEV (reference sequence). V dropped 4 bases and J dropped 6 bases, with 13 bases sitting between them. CDR3 size: 13 residues. CDR3 residues: CASSSGGGAEQYF. The CDR3 DNA reads as TGTGCCAGCAGTTCCGGCGGAGGGGCCGAGCAGTACTTC.

V is TRBV27 and J is TRBJ2-2; D is uncertain. This CDR3 comprises 13 residues. In germline, CDR1 is MNHEY, CDR2 SMNVEV (reference sequence). V was clipped by 5 bases and J by 5 bases, with 9 bases between them. The CDR3 loop is CASSLIHTGELFF. The CDR3 coding sequence is TGTGCCAGCAGTCTGATACATACCGGGGAGCTGTTTTTT.

The chain employs TRBV9 and TRBJ2-1; possibly TRBD2 for D (6 bases). V was pared by 3 bases and J by 8 bases, with 15 bases between. The CDR3 runs 14 residues. Germline V gene data show CDR1 as SGDLS and CDR2 as YYNGEE. The CDR3 DNA reads as TGTGCCAGCAGCGAATCGGGGGTCCTGGATGAGCAGTTCTTC. Encoded protein: CASSESGVLDEQFF.

The V and J genes are TRBV15 and TRBJ1-4; perhaps TRBD1 as D (5 bases). Per the germline V gene, CDR1 is LNHNV and CDR2 is YYDKDF (reference sequence). V was trimmed by 4 bases and J by 0 bases, leaving 15 bases between them. This CDR3 spans 17 amino acids. The CDR3 DNA sequence: TGTGCCACCAGCAAAGCCGGGACTGTGACAACTAATGAAAAACTGTTTTTT. Residues: CATSKAGTVTTNEKLFF.

The chain recombines TRBV28 with TRBJ1-1; maybe TRBD1 (5 bases). The CDR3 length is 15 residues. Trimming took off 5 bases at V and 5 bases at J, with 18 bases between the two ends. Germline loops: CDR1 MDHEN, CDR2 SYDVKM. CDR3 sequence reads: CASSRGEVVTTEAFF. As DNA, the CDR3 is TGTGCCAGCAGTAGAGGGGAGGTGGTAACAACTGAAGCTTTCTTT.

The V gene is TRBV19, the J gene TRBJ2-7; 7 bases fit TRBD2. This CDR3 has 13 residues. V dropped 10 bases and J dropped 7; count of bases not matched to a gene: 13. Germline V CDR1 and CDR2: LNHDA, SQIVND (reference sequence). This CDR3 is CATDPGTTREQYF. The CDR3 DNA follows: TGTGCCACCGACCCCGGGACTACCAGGGAGCAGTACTTC. Variable domain in full (rest from reference TRBV19 and TRBJ2-7): DGGITQSPKYLFRKEGQNVTLSCEQNLNHDAMYWYRQDPGQGLRLIYYSQIVNDFQKGDIAEGYSVSREKKESFPLTVTSAQKNPTAFYLCATDPGTTREQYFGPGTRLTVT.

This clone has a single count. The chain's CDR3 is CASSFAWTVGEQYF. As DNA, the CDR3 is TGTGCCAGCAGCTTCGCCTGGACAGTTGGCGAGCAGTACTTC. This sequence joins TRBV7-2 and TRBJ2-7, with D possibly being TRBD1 (6 bases). Trimming removed 3 bases from V and 6 bases from J, with 15 bases in between. CDR3 length equals 14 residues. Germline CDR1 and CDR2: SGHTA and FQGNSA.